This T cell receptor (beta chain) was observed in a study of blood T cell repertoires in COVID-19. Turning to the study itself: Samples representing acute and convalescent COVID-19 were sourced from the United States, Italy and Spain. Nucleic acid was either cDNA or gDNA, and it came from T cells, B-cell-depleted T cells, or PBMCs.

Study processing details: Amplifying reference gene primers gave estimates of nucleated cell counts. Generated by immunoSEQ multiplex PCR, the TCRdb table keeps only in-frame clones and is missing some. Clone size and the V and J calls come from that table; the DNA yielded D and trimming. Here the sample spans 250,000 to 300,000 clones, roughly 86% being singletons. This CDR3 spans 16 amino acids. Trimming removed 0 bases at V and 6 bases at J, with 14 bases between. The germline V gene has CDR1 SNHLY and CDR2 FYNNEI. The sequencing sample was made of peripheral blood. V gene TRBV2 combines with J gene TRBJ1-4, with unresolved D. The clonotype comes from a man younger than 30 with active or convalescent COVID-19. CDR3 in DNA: TGTGCCAGCAGTGAAGCGCAGGCTTCCCCGTATGAAAAACTGTTTTTT. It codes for CASSEAQASPYEKLFF.